The TCR beta chain under discussion was sequenced for a study of Graves' ophthalmopathy and Graves' hyperthyroidism. As the template, RNA transcripts were used to amplify TCR beta CDR3 regions. Following a first-round RT-PCR that used HTBI primers, a second-round multiplex PCR was carried out. Via MiXCR, TCRdb re-called the multiplex PCR reads, giving one row per CDR3 protein. Seen here are approximately 540,000 distinct CDR3 sequences, less than 45% observed once, and the top ten hold around 4%. Germline trimming cut 2 bases from V and 4 bases from J; bases unmatched to any gene: 7. Germline assignment: CDR1 SEHNR and CDR2 FQNEAQ (reference sequence). CDR3 length: 15 amino acids.

This chain joins TRBV7-9 and TRBJ1-1; 7 positions agree with TRBD1. Sequencing was performed on peripheral blood or thyroid tissue (not recorded which). The receptor was derived from an adult man with Graves' hyperthyroidism. In nucleotides, the CDR3 is TGTGCCAGCAGCTTAACAGGGGAGGTGAGCACTGAAGCTTTCTTT. Translated, it gives CASSLTGEVSTEAFF.